This entry lists 2 T cell receptor beta chains sequenced from one sample in a study of shared clonotypes between healthy human individuals. Data came from immunoSEQ multiplex PCR; TCRdb stores just in-frame clones and leaves some out. This sample has about 550,000 clones, with around 95% found just once. Only CD45RO-negative cells positively selected for CCR7 counted as naive CD8 cells, so terminally differentiated effector memory CD45RA+ cells were excluded. The sample taken for sequencing was naive CD8+ T cells sorted from blood. These receptors all stem from a woman aged 25 to 39 in good health.

The chain has TRBV28 and TRBJ1-5, with D unclear. The CDR3 is made up of 12 amino acids. Germline-derived CDR1 and CDR2 are MDHEN and SYDVKM. V was pared by 10 bases and J by 3 bases, with 10 bases between. The DNA of the CDR3 is TGTGCCACCACACCCTCCAATCAGCCCCAGCATTTT. Translating it yields CATTPSNQPQHF.

This clone was observed once. The gene calls are TRBV28 and TRBJ1-1; TRBD1 agrees at 7 bases. There are 14 residues in the CDR3. V lost 6 bases, J lost 2 bases, and 6 bases stayed unmatched. The germline gives CDR1 MDHEN, CDR2 SYDVKM. The CDR3 is CASRRDSYNTEAFF. The DNA for the CDR3 is TGTGCCAGCAGGCGGGACAGCTATAACACTGAAGCTTTCTTT.